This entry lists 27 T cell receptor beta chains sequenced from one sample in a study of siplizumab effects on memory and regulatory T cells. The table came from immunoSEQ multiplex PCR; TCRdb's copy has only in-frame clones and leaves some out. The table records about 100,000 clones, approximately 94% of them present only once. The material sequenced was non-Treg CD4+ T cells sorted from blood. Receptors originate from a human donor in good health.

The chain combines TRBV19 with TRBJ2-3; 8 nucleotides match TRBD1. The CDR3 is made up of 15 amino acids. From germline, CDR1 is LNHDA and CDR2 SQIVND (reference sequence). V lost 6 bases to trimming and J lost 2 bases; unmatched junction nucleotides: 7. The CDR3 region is CASSPSTGDTDTQYF. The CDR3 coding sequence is TGTGCCAGTAGCCCCTCGACAGGGGACACAGATACGCAGTATTTT.

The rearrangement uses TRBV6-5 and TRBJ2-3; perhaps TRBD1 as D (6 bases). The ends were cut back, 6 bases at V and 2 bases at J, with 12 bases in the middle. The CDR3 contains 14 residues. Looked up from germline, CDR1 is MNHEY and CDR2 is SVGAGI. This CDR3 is CASRRGGPTDTQYF. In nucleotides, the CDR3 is TGTGCCAGCAGGAGAGGGGGACCCACAGATACGCAGTATTTT.

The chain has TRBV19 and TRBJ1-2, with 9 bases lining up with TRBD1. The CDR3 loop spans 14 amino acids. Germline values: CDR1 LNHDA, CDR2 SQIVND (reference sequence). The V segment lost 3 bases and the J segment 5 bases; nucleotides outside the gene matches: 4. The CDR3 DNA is TGTGCCAGTAGTATCGGGACAGGGCTTTATGGCTACACCTTC. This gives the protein CASSIGTGLYGYTF.

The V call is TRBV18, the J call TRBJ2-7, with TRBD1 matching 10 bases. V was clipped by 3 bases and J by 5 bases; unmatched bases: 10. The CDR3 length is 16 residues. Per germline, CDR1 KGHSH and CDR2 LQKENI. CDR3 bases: TGTGCCAGCTCACCCAACCGGGACAGGGGCAGGGACGAGCAGTACTTC. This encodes CASSPNRDRGRDEQYF.

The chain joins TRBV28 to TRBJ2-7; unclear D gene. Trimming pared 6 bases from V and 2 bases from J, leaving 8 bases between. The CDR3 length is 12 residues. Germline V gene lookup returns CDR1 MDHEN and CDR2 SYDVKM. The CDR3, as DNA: TGTGCCAGCAGAGCTCCGGCCTACGAGCAGTACTTC. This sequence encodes CASRAPAYEQYF.

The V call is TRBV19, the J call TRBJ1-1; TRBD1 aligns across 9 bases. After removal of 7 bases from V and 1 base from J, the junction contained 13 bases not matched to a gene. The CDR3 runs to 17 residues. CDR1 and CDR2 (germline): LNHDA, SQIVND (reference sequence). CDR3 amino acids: CASKGTGFIRRNTEAFF. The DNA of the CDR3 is TGTGCCAGTAAAGGGACAGGGTTTATCCGGAGGAACACTGAAGCTTTCTTT.

The CDR3 DNA sequence: TGTGCCAGCAGCCCCCCGGGCAGGGGGGTAGGTGAGACCCAGTACTTC. Its protein is CASSPPGRGVGETQYF. The chain is built from TRBV11-2 and TRBJ2-5; a possible D gene is TRBD1 (7 bases). The CDR3 is 16 residues long. The germline V and J ends were trimmed by 5 bases and 5 bases, with 21 bases remaining between them. Germline V CDR1 and CDR2: SGHAT, FQNNGV.

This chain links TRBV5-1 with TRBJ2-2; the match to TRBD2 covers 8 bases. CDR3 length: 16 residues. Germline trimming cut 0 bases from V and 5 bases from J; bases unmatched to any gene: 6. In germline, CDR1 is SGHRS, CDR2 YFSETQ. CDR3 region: CASSLVPGGRTGELFF. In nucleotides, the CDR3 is TGCGCCAGCAGCTTGGTTCCGGGAGGGCGGACCGGGGAGCTGTTTTTT.

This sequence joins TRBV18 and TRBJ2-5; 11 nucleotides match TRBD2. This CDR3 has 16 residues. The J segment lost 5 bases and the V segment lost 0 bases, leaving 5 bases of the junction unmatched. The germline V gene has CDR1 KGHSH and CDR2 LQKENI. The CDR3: CASSPPGLAVAETQYF. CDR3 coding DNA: TGTGCCAGCTCACCACCGGGACTAGCGGTCGCTGAGACCCAGTACTTC.

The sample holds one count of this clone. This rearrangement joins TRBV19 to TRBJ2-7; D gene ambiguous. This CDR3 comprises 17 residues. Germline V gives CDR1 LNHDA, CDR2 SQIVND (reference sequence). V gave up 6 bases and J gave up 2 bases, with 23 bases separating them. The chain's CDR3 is CASSKKVHGEVTYEQYF. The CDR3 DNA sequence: TGTGCCAGTAGCAAAAAGGTTCATGGGGAAGTCACCTACGAGCAGTACTTC.

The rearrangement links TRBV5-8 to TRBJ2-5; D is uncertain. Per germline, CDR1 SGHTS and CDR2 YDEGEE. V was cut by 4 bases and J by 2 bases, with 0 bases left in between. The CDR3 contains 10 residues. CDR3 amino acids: CASSQETQYF. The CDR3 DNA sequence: TGTGCCAGCAGCCAAGAGACCCAGTACTTC. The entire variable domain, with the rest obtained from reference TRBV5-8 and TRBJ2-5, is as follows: EAGVTQSPTHLIKTRGQQATLRCSPISGHTSVYWYQQALGLGLQFLLWYDEGEERNRGNFPPRFSGRQFPNYSSELNVNALELEDSALYLCASSQETQYFGPGTRLLVL.

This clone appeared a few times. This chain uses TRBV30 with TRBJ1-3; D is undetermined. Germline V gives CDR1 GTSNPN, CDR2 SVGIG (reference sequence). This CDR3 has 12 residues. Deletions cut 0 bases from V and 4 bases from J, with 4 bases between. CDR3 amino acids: CAWSVRGNTIYF. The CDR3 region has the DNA TGTGCCTGGAGTGTACGAGGAAACACCATATATTTT.

The CDR3 DNA reads TGCGCCAGCACCGGGACAGGGCTCTATGGCTACACCTTC. Its translation: CASTGTGLYGYTF. V is TRBV5-1 and J is TRBJ1-2; the match to TRBD1 covers 9 bases. There are 13 residues in the CDR3. Germline V gene lookup returns CDR1 SGHRS and CDR2 YFSETQ. J lost 4 bases, V lost 6 bases, and 4 bases had no gene match. Variable domain in full (rest from reference TRBV5-1 and TRBJ1-2): KAGVTQTPRYLIKTRGQQVTLSCSPISGHRSVSWYQQTPGQGLQFLFEYFSETQRNKGNFPGRFSGRQFSNSRSEMNVSTLELGDSALYLCASTGTGLYGYTFGSGTRLTVV.

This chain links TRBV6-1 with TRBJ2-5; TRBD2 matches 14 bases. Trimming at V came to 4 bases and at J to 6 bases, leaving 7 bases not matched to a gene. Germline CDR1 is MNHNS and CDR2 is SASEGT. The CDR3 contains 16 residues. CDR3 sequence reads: CASSAPGLAGGKTQYF. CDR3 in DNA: TGTGCCAGCAGTGCCCCCGGACTAGCGGGAGGCAAGACCCAGTACTTC.

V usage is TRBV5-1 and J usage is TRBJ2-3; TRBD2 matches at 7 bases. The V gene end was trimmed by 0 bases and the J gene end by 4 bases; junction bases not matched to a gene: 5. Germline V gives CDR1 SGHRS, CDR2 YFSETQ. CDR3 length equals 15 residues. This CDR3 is CASSLVLAEADTQYF. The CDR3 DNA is TGCGCCAGCAGCTTGGTCCTAGCGGAGGCAGATACGCAGTATTTT.

The chain's CDR3 is CASSFHPRLYEQFF. The DNA for the CDR3 is TGTGCCAGCAGTTTCCATCCGCGGCTTTATGAGCAGTTCTTC. The chain links TRBV28 to TRBJ2-1; D not certain. The CDR3 contains 14 residues. With 3 bases removed from V and 8 bases from J, the gap between germline ends came to 14 bases. In germline, CDR1 is MDHEN, CDR2 SYDVKM.

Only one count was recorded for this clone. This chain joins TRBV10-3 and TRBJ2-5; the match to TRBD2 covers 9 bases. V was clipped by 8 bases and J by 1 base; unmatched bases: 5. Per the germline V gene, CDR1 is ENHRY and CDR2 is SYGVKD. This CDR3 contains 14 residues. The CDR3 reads CAISAGGPQETQYF. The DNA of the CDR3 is TGTGCCATCTCCGCGGGAGGGCCCCAAGAGACCCAGTACTTC.

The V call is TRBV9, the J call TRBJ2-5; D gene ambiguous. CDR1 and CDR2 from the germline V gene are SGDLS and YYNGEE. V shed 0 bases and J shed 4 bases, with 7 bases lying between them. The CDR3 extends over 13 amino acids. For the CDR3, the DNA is TGTGCCAGCAGCGTAGCCCCCGGAGAGACCCAGTACTTC. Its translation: CASSVAPGETQYF.

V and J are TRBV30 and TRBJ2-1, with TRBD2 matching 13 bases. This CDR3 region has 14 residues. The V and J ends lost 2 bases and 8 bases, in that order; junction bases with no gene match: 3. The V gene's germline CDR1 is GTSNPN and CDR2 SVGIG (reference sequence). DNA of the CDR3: TGTGCCTGGAGTTTCGGACTAGCGGGAGATGAGCAGTTCTTC. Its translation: CAWSFGLAGDEQFF. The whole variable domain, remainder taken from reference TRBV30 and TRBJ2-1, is SQTIHQWPATLVQPVGSPLSLECTVEGTSNPNLYWYRQAAGRGLQLLFYSVGIGQISSEVPQNLSASRPQDRQFILSSKKLLLSDSGFYLCAWSFGLAGDEQFFGPGTRLTVL.

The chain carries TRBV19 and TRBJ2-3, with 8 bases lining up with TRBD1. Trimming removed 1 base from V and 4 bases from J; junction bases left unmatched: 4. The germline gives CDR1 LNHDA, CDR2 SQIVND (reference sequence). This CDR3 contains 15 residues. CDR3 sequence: CASSIATGVADTQYF. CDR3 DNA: TGTGCCAGTAGTATAGCGACAGGGGTAGCAGATACGCAGTATTTT.

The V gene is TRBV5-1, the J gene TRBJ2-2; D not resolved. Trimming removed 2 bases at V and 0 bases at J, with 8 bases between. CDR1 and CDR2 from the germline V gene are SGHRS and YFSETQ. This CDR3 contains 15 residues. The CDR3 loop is CASSFSRPNTGELFF. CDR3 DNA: TGCGCCAGCAGCTTTTCTCGCCCGAACACCGGGGAGCTGTTTTTT.

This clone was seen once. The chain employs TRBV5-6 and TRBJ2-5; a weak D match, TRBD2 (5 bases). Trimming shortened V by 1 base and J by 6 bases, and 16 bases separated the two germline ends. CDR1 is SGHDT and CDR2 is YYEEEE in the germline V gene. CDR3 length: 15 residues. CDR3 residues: CASSLLFGPGKTQYF. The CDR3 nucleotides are TGTGCCAGCAGCTTGTTGTTTGGGCCGGGGAAGACCCAGTACTTC.

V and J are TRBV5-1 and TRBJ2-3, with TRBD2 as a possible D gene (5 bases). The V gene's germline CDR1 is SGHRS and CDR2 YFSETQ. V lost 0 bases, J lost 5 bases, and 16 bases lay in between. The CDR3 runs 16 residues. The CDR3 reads CASSLENRPGLDTQYF. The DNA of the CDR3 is TGCGCCAGCAGCTTGGAGAACCGGCCGGGGTTAGATACGCAGTATTTT.

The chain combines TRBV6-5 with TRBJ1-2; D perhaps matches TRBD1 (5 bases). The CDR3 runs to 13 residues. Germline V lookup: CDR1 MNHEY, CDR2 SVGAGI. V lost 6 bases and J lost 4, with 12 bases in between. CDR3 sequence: CASSTDSSYGYTF. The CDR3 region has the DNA TGTGCCAGCAGCACCGACAGCAGCTATGGCTACACCTTC.

CDR3 coding DNA: TGTGCCAGCAGCCCCCGGGAGGGTGCGATTTACAATGAGCAGTTCTTC. Encoded protein: CASSPREGAIYNEQFF. The chain uses TRBV14 and TRBJ2-1, with 8 bases matching TRBD2. The CDR3 consists of 16 residues. Germline assignment: CDR1 SGHDN and CDR2 FVKESK. The V segment lost 4 bases and the J segment 4 bases; nucleotides outside the gene matches: 9.

In DNA, the CDR3 is TGTGCCAGCAGCAGTTGGACCGGCACAGATACGCAGTATTTT. Its protein product is CASSSWTGTDTQYF. The chain combines TRBV9 with TRBJ2-3; D is unresolved. Germline CDR1 SGDLS, CDR2 YYNGEE. CDR3 length: 14 amino acids. Deletions cut 4 bases from V and 1 base from J, with 10 bases between. The full variable domain, rest sourced from reference TRBV9 and TRBJ2-3, is DSGVTQTPKHLITATGQRVTLRCSPRSGDLSVYWYQQSLDQGLQFLIQYYNGEERAKGNILERFSAQQFPDLHSELNLSSLELGDSALYFCASSSWTGTDTQYFGPGTRLTVL.

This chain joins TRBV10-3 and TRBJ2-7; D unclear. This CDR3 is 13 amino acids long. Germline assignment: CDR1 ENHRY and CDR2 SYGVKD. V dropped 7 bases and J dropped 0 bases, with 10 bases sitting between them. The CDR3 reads CAINQESSYEQYF. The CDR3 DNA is TGTGCCATCAATCAGGAGAGCTCCTACGAGCAGTACTTC.